Following are 8 T cell receptor beta chains from one sample sequenced in a study of a mutant IDH1 vaccine in newly diagnosed glioma. For these receptors, no antigen is known. TCRdb keeps only in-frame clones here, not all; method: immunoSEQ multiplex PCR. The sample shows 60,000 to 100,000 clones, approximately 89% of them seen only once. Time point noted: week 23, last vaccination. All doses held 300 ug of mutant IDH1 20-mer peptide, with topical imiquimod. The sequencing here drew on PBMCs, taken from a glioma patient whose treatment included an IDH1 peptide vaccine. These receptors came from a woman between 50 and 59 years old with glioma.

V usage is TRBV5-1 and J usage is TRBJ2-1; D possibly corresponds to TRBD2 (5 bases). Germline CDR1 and CDR2: SGHRS and YFSETQ. The CDR3 runs 14 residues. V was cut by 0 bases and J by 2 bases, with 6 bases left in between. This CDR3 is CASSLDGTYNEQFF. DNA of the CDR3: TGCGCCAGCAGCTTGGACGGGACCTACAATGAGCAGTTCTTC.

In its sample, this clone was seen once. The chain has TRBV6-5 and TRBJ2-7, with 8 bases identical to TRBD2. CDR3 length equals 14 residues. The V segment lost 2 bases and the J segment 6 bases; nucleotides outside the gene matches: 6. The germline V gene has CDR1 MNHEY and CDR2 SVGAGI. The CDR3 nucleotides read TGTGCCAGCAGTTACGCGGGCGGGAGGCGCGAGCAGTACTTC. Protein: CASSYAGGRREQYF.

The chain has TRBV15 and TRBJ1-4; D might be TRBD1 (6 bases). This CDR3 is built from 15 residues. Germline V CDR1 and CDR2: LNHNV, YYDKDF (reference sequence). Trimming shortened V by 4 bases and J by 2 bases, and 11 bases separated the two germline ends. CDR3 sequence: CATSTAGATNEKLFF. In DNA form, the CDR3 reads TGTGCCACCAGCACGGCGGGGGCCACTAATGAAAAACTGTTTTTT.

This clone is a singleton in its sample. V usage is TRBV6-1 and J usage is TRBJ1-1, with 10 bases lining up with TRBD1. Germline CDR1 MNHNS, CDR2 SASEGT. V shed 6 bases, J shed 4 bases, and the junction held 8 bases outside the gene matches. The CDR3 has 15 residues. CDR3 region: CASRAGTGVTTEAFF. The CDR3 bases are TGTGCCAGCAGGGCCGGGACAGGGGTTACCACTGAAGCTTTCTTT.

The chain joins TRBV2 to TRBJ1-5, with D possibly being TRBD1 (5 bases). Trimming shortened V by 3 bases and J by 5 bases, and 14 bases separated the two germline ends. The CDR3 totals 15 residues. The germline CDR1 and CDR2 sequences are SNHLY and FYNNEI. The CDR3 loop reads CASSDHRSEHQPQHF. In DNA, the CDR3 is TGTGCCAGCAGTGACCACAGGTCGGAGCATCAGCCCCAGCATTTT.

The J gene is TRBJ2-7, the V gene TRBV16; 12 bases are shared with TRBD2. CDR3 size: 15 residues. J was trimmed by 5 bases and V by 4 bases; bases with no gene match: 6. CDR1 is KGHSY, CDR2 FQNENV, per germline. The CDR3 spells CASSPQTSGSNEQYF. The DNA for the CDR3 is TGTGCCAGCAGCCCTCAGACTAGCGGGAGCAACGAGCAGTACTTC.

V gene TRBV4-1 combines with J gene TRBJ1-5, with TRBD1 matching 9 bases. The V segment lost 8 bases and the J segment 5 bases; nucleotides outside the gene matches: 7. The germline CDR1 and CDR2 sequences are MGHRA and YSYEKL. This CDR3 has 14 residues. CDR3 DNA: TGCGCCAGCCGGGACAGGGAAGGCCATCAGCCCCAGCATTTT. This translates into CASRDREGHQPQHF.

This chain uses TRBV5-1 with TRBJ2-7; no definite D call. This CDR3 has 15 residues. Germline assignment: CDR1 SGHRS and CDR2 YFSETQ. The V end was cut by 0 bases, the J end by 4 bases, with 14 bases between. This CDR3 is CASSLGLASRYEQYF. CDR3 DNA: TGCGCCAGCAGCTTGGGCCTCGCGTCAAGGTACGAGCAGTACTTC.